The rows below give T cell receptor beta chains drawn from one sample of a study of blood T cells in healthy people across ages. From the 5' RACE reads, TCRdb called clonotypes with MiXCR, one entry per CDR3 protein. The sample includes some 1.6 million distinct CDR3 sequences, roughly 30% seen only once; the top ten take around 11%. The specimen sequenced was blood. Every receptor here comes from a woman in her 30s in good health. The CDR3 runs from the conserved cysteine through the conserved F or W. A D gene is named only where the DNA matches it firmly. Only some rows state a clone size, as once, few, many or a class for expanded clones.

J gene	D gene	V gene	clone size	CDR3 DNA	CDR3 protein
TRBJ2-5	-	TRBV6-2/TRBV6-3	-	TGTGCCAGCAGCTTTTATGGGGCACAAGAGACCCAGTACTTC	CASSFYGAQETQYF
TRBJ2-1	TRBD2	TRBV5-1	few	TGCGCCAGCAGCTTGGGGAGCGGGGGCCCCCAACGGAATGAGCAGTTCTTC	CASSLGSGGPQRNEQFF
TRBJ1-5	-	TRBV10-3	few	TGTGCCATCAGTGGGACAGCCGCCAGCAATCAGCCCCAGCATTTT	CAISGTAASNQPQHF
TRBJ2-7	-	TRBV5-1	-	TGCGCCAGCAGCTTCCAGACAGGCGGTTTATACGAGCAGTACTTC	CASSFQTGGLYEQYF
TRBJ1-1	-	TRBV15	-	TGTGCCACCAGCAGAGATCCATGGGACGGGGAAGCTTTCTTT	CATSRDPWDGEAFF
TRBJ2-2	-	TRBV20-1	-	TGCAGTGCTAGAGGAGTATTGGCAGGGGCCACCGGGGAGCTGTTTTTT	CSARGVLAGATGELFF
TRBJ2-3	-	TRBV4-1	few	TGCGCCAGCAGCCATGAAGGGACAAATACGCAGTATTTT	CASSHEGTNTQYF
TRBJ2-1	-	TRBV4-2	-	TGTGCCAGCAGCCAAGTGGGCATGGGACGGGGTGGTTGGAATGAGCAGTTCTTC	CASSQVGMGRGGWNEQFF
TRBJ2-7	TRBD2	TRBV7-3	-	TGTGCCAGCAGCCCCGCACCGGCTAGCGGGGGAGAGCAGTACTTC	CASSPAPASGGEQYF
TRBJ2-7	TRBD2	TRBV6-5	-	TGTGCCAGCGGACTAGCGGGAGGCGCCGAGCAGTACTTC	CASGLAGGAEQYF
TRBJ2-5	TRBD1	TRBV5-4	many	TGTGCCAGCAGCTTACTTAATAGGGGGCTGGAGACCCAGTACTTC	CASSLLNRGLETQYF
TRBJ2-7	-	TRBV21-1	-	TGTGCCAGCAGCCCTCCCGGTGACTGCCGGTGGGACGAGCAGTACTTC	CASSPPGDCRWDEQYF
TRBJ1-4	TRBD1	TRBV12-3/TRBV12-4	-	TGTGCCAGCAGGGCCGGGACAGGGGTTGAAAAACTGTTTTTT	CASRAGTGVEKLFF
TRBJ2-5	TRBD2	TRBV4-1	many	TGCGCCAGCAGCTTCCGACTAGCGGGAGGGCAAGAGACCCAGTACTTC	CASSFRLAGGQETQYF
TRBJ2-1	TRBD2	TRBV6-1	few	TGTGCCAGCAGTGAAAGGAGGACTAGCGGGGGGGCGGCCTACAATGAGCAGTTCTTC	CASSERRTSGGAAYNEQFF
TRBJ2-1	TRBD2	TRBV6-2/TRBV6-3	-	TGTGCCAGCAGCCCCCGTGAAAGCGGGAGCTCCTACAATGAGCAGTTCTTC	CASSPRESGSSYNEQFF
TRBJ2-5	-	TRBV5-1	-	TGCGCCGGCAGGGGCCTTGGGGGGCCATTAAGAGAGACCCAGTACTTC	CAGRGLGGPLRETQYF
TRBJ2-1	TRBD1	TRBV10-3	few	TGTGCCATCAGTCAAGGGGACAGCTCCTACAATGAGCAGTTCTTC	CAISQGDSSYNEQFF
TRBJ2-5	-	TRBV7-8	-	TGTGCCAGCAGCTTAAGGGGTCGGAGGGAAGAGACCCAGTACTTC	CASSLRGRREETQYF
TRBJ2-7	TRBD2	TRBV15	-	TGTGCCACCAGCACCTTTTTTAATTGGGGGGGATCTTACAACGAGCAGTACTTC	CATSTFFNWGGSYNEQYF
TRBJ2-5	TRBD1	TRBV7-9	-	TGTGCCAGCAGCTCGACCGGACAGGGCACCGGGACCCAGTACTTC	CASSSTGQGTGTQYF
TRBJ2-3	-	TRBV6-6	few	TGTGCCAGCAGTTTTCCGCTGGCGGGGGCAACAGATACGCAGTATTTT	CASSFPLAGATDTQYF
TRBJ1-1	-	TRBV5-1	few	TGCGCCAGCAGCCCGGTTTCCGGCCAAGGTACTGAAGCTTTCTTT	CASSPVSGQGTEAFF
TRBJ2-3	-	TRBV5-6	-	TGTGCCAGCAGCTTTGATCAGGGTAACACAGATACGCAGTATTTT	CASSFDQGNTDTQYF
TRBJ2-5	-	TRBV21-1	-	TGTGCCAGCAGCAAAAGTAGACTAGCGGGTCTTAATAGGGGGAATGAGCAGTACTTC	CASSKSRLAGLNRGNEQYF
TRBJ2-3	TRBD2	TRBV10-3	-	TGTGCCATCACGGATGGAGCGGGAAGCACAGATACGCAGTATTTT	CAITDGAGSTDTQYF
TRBJ2-1	-	TRBV9	-	TGTGCCAGCAGCGTCCGGGACGGAGTGTACGATGAGCAGTTCTTC	CASSVRDGVYDEQFF
TRBJ2-3	TRBD2	TRBV20-1	-	TGCAGTGCTAGAGGGGGGGGGACCACTAGCACAGATACGCAGTATTTT	CSARGGGTTSTDTQYF
TRBJ2-1	-	TRBV19	-	TGTGCCAGTAGTATCGGACAAAGCTCCTACAATGAGCAGTTCTTC	CASSIGQSSYNEQFF
TRBJ1-1	-	TRBV20-1	-	TGCAGTGCTAGGGGGGGCCGAGGGAACACGAACACTGAAGCTTTCTTT	CSARGGRGNTNTEAFF
TRBJ2-3	-	TRBV4-1	few	TGCGCCAGCAGCCTCCAATGGGGGAGCTGGGATACGCTGTATTTT	CASSLQWGSWDTLYF
TRBJ1-2	-	TRBV27	-	TGTGCCAGCAGTTTAGACTGGGGATTCGGTGGCTACACCTTC	CASSLDWGFGGYTF
TRBJ2-3	-	TRBV3-1	-	TGTGCCAGCAGCCAAGGGCTCCGGGTAGATACGCAGTATTTT	CASSQGLRVDTQYF
TRBJ2-7	-	TRBV5-1	few	TGCGCCAGCGCCTTGTCGAAGGACAGCTCCTACGAGCAGTACTTC	CASALSKDSSYEQYF
TRBJ1-1	TRBD1	TRBV5-1	-	TGCGCCAGCGGCTTGATGACAGGGGGCTATGGAGCTTTCTTT	CASGLMTGGYGAFF
TRBJ2-3	-	TRBV7-9	-	TGTGCCAGCAGCTGGGTGGCGGGGGCCTTGGGAAATACGCGGTATTTT	CASSWVAGALGNTRYF